This is a list of T cell receptor beta chains from one sample in a study of cytomegalovirus exposure and HLA in healthy donors. The table came from immunoSEQ multiplex PCR; TCRdb's copy has only in-frame clones and leaves some out. Of more than 95,000 clones in the sample, roughly 86% were seen once. Input material: PBMCs. These receptors all stem from a man between 18 and 35 years old in good health and CMV-seronegative. Each CDR3 is given with its conserved first and last residue. A D gene is named only where the DNA matches it firmly. Size tells how often a clone was seen (once, few, many) or the class of an expanded clone, and some rows leave it out.

v_gene,abundance,d_gene,j_gene,CDR3nt,CDR3aa
TRBV4-1,.,TRBD2,TRBJ2-1,TGCGCCAGCAACGGGGGAGGACTAGCGGGGGGTATGGTCTTC,CASNGGGLAGGMVF
TRBV4-1,.,TRBD1,TRBJ2-1,TGCGCCAGCAGCCATGGAGGCGGGACAGGCTCCTACAATGAGCAGTTCTTC,CASSHGGGTGSYNEQFF
TRBV7-2,.,.,TRBJ1-4,TGTGCCAGCAGCTTAGCGGAGGGAACGTTTAATGAAAAACTGTTTTTT,CASSLAEGTFNEKLFF
TRBV5-1,.,.,TRBJ1-4,TGCGCCAGCAGCTTGGCCAGGGGCGATGAAAAACTGTTTTTT,CASSLARGDEKLFF
TRBV11-3,.,.,TRBJ2-5,TGTGCCAGCAGCTTCGGGATCCCCCCGGAGACCCAGTACTTC,CASSFGIPPETQYF
TRBV19,few,.,TRBJ1-2,TGTGCCAGTAGTGCCCGGGAACGGATGACGGGATATGGCTACACCTTC,CASSARERMTGYGYTF
TRBV21-1,few,.,TRBJ2-7,TGTGCCAGCAACAAAAGAAGGACTAGCGGGGTAATCTCCTACGAGCAGTACTTC,CASNKRRTSGVISYEQYF
TRBV10-2,.,TRBD1,TRBJ1-4,TGCGCCAGCAGTGCCGGCCGACAGGGGCTGAATGAAAAACTGTTTTTT,CASSAGRQGLNEKLFF
TRBV7-9,few,.,TRBJ1-2,TGTGCCAGCAGCTTAACTGGTTCTCCGATGCGGGACACCTTC,CASSLTGSPMRDTF
TRBV5-1,few,.,TRBJ2-3,TGCGCCAGCAGCGCCGGGGGTGCGCAGTATTTT,CASSAGGAQYF
TRBV5-1,.,TRBD1,TRBJ2-1,TGCGCCAGCAGCTTGGTACAGGGGTCCTACAATGAGCAGTTCTTC,CASSLVQGSYNEQFF
TRBV7-9,.,TRBD2,TRBJ2-5,TGTGCCAGCAGCCCCGGGGGGGCACAAGAGACCCAGTACTTC,CASSPGGAQETQYF
TRBV18,.,.,TRBJ1-1,TGTGCCAGCTCACCTGAGACAATGACCACTGAAGCTTTCTTT,CASSPETMTTEAFF
TRBV19,.,.,TRBJ1-5,TGTGCCAGTAGTATAGCAGGGGGCAATCAGCCCCAGCATTTT,CASSIAGGNQPQHF
TRBV5-4,once,TRBD1,TRBJ2-3,TGTGCCAGCACCTCGAAACGGACAGGTGGTTCCACAGATACGCAGTATTTT,CASTSKRTGGSTDTQYF
TRBV5-1,.,.,TRBJ1-1,TGCGCCAGCAGCCAAGGACAACTCATGAACACTGAAGCTTTCTTT,CASSQGQLMNTEAFF
TRBV19,.,TRBD2,TRBJ2-7,TGTGCCACCCGAGGGGCGGGGGGGACCTACGAGCAGTACTTC,CATRGAGGTYEQYF
TRBV6-4,.,TRBD1,TRBJ1-5,TGTGCCAGCAGCTCAGGACAGGTTTGCTCTATGGGTCAGCCCCAGCATTTT,CASSSGQVCSMGQPQHF
TRBV6-5,.,.,TRBJ1-2,TGTGCCAGCAGTTACAAGGGGGGAGGGGCGACCTATGGCTACACCTTC,CASSYKGGGATYGYTF
TRBV4-1,once,.,TRBJ2-7,TGCGCCAGCAGCCAAGGAAGCTCTGCGGGGTTCTACGAGCAGTACTTC,CASSQGSSAGFYEQYF
TRBV4-3,.,.,TRBJ1-2,TGCGCCAGCAGCCAAGATAGGAGGGGTGGCTACACCTTC,CASSQDRRGGYTF
TRBV9,.,.,TRBJ2-7,TGTGCCAGCAGCGTAGAGGCCCGGGGCTACGAGCAGTACTTC,CASSVEARGYEQYF
TRBV19,few,.,TRBJ1-4,TGTGCCAGTAGGCACCTAGGTCGAAAACTGTTTTTT,CASRHLGRKLFF
TRBV6-5,.,.,TRBJ1-4,TGTGCCAGCAGGGGCGGAGGGGTTTTTGAAAAACTGTTTTTT,CASRGGGVFEKLFF
TRBV19,.,.,TRBJ2-7,TGTGCCAGTAGTATTTCAGGGACCTACGAGCAGTACTTC,CASSISGTYEQYF
TRBV15,.,TRBD1,TRBJ1-1,TGTGCCACCAGCAGAGGGGGTTTAAGGGGGACAGGGAGGAACACTGAAGCTTTCTTT,CATSRGGLRGTGRNTEAFF
TRBV5-1,.,.,TRBJ2-7,TGCGCCAGCAGCTTGGCCGCGGTAGCCCGGAGCTACGAGCAGTACTTC,CASSLAAVARSYEQYF
TRBV13,.,.,TRBJ1-1,TGTGCCAGCAGCTTAGGCCGGGGGACTGAAGCTTTCTTT,CASSLGRGTEAFF
TRBV7-9,.,TRBD1,TRBJ1-1,TGTTCCAGCAGCAGGAGGACAGGGGGAAACACTGAAGCTTTCTTT,CSSSRRTGGNTEAFF
TRBV19,.,.,TRBJ1-1,TGTGCCAGTAGTATTGATGAGGGCGGTCGTGAAGCTTTCTTT,CASSIDEGGREAFF
TRBV4-3,.,.,TRBJ2-3,TGCGCCAGCAGACAAGAGGTGGGAACTAGTCTTCCCGCGCAGTATTTT,CASRQEVGTSLPAQYF
TRBV2,few,.,TRBJ1-2,TGTGCCAGCAGTCGGGGGTTGAATGGCTACACCTTC,CASSRGLNGYTF
TRBV4-1,.,.,TRBJ2-2,TGCGCCAGCAGCCCGCAGACGAACACCGGGGAGCTGTTTTTT,CASSPQTNTGELFF
TRBV7-2,.,TRBD1,TRBJ2-7,TGTGCCAGCAGCATCCGGGACAGGGACTACGAGCAGTACTTC,CASSIRDRDYEQYF
TRBV7-6,.,.,TRBJ1-3,TGTGCCAGCAGCTTAGCGCAGGGCGGCTCTGGAAACACCATATATTTT,CASSLAQGGSGNTIYF
TRBV6-5,.,.,TRBJ1-1,TGTGCCAGCAGTTTACGGGGCACTGAAGCTTTCTTT,CASSLRGTEAFF
TRBV2,.,.,TRBJ1-2,TGTGCCAGCAGCGTAGACCCTAGATATAACTATGGCTACACCTTC,CASSVDPRYNYGYTF
TRBV5-5,.,.,TRBJ1-6,TGTGCCAGCAGCTTGGGACAGGAGTCACCCCTCCACTTT,CASSLGQESPLHF
TRBV10-3,.,TRBD1,TRBJ2-7,TGTGCCATCAGTGCGGGGACAGGAACGTACTTC,CAISAGTGTYF
TRBV14,.,.,TRBJ1-1,TGTGCCAGCAGCCAGGTTCGCAGTACGAACACTGAAGCTTTCTTT,CASSQVRSTNTEAFF
TRBV18,.,.,TRBJ1-4,TGTGCCAGCTCACGGACGCGGGCCACGAATGAAAAACTGTTTTTT,CASSRTRATNEKLFF
TRBV4-1,.,.,TRBJ1-5,TGCGCCAGCAGCCAAGGAGAGGGATTTAGCAATCAGCCCCAGCATTTT,CASSQGEGFSNQPQHF
TRBV7-8,.,TRBD1,TRBJ2-1,TGTGCCAGCAGCATGGGACAGGGTTCCTACAATGAGCAGTTCTTC,CASSMGQGSYNEQFF
TRBV10-1,.,.,TRBJ2-2,TGCGCCAGCAGGGCAACGAACACCGGGGAGCTGTTTTTT,CASRATNTGELFF
TRBV27,.,.,TRBJ1-5,TGTGCCAGCAGTTTATCGTATGCGTGGCCCCAGCATTTT,CASSLSYAWPQHF
TRBV7-2,once,TRBD2,TRBJ2-7,TGTGCCAGCAGCTTAGGTTTGTCTCGGGGGGGATACGAGCAGTACTTC,CASSLGLSRGGYEQYF
TRBV5-1,.,.,TRBJ2-7,TGCGCCAGCAGCTTCTCAGGGGCCGCGGAGCAGTACTTC,CASSFSGAAEQYF
TRBV10-1,.,.,TRBJ1-5,TGCGCCAGCAGTGGGGCCCTAAATCAGCCCCAGCATTTT,CASSGALNQPQHF
TRBV2,.,.,TRBJ2-1,TGTGCCAGCAGTGAAGCGCTGAAGCCGCCTGAGCAGTTCTTC,CASSEALKPPEQFF
TRBV6-6,.,.,TRBJ2-7,TGTGCCAGCACCCCGGCAGGGGGGACCTACGAGCAGTACTTC,CASTPAGGTYEQYF
TRBV7-2,.,TRBD2,TRBJ2-5,TGTGCCAGCAGCTCAGGTTTAGCAGCGGGGGCTTGGGGGACCCAGTACTTC,CASSSGLAAGAWGTQYF
TRBV5-4,.,TRBD2,TRBJ2-1,TGTGCCAGCAGCCCCAGGCGGGGGGGCAATGAGCAGTTCTTC,CASSPRRGGNEQFF
TRBV6-5,.,TRBD1,TRBJ2-7,TGTGCCAGCAGTTACACAGGGGGTTCCTACGAGCAGTACTTC,CASSYTGGSYEQYF
TRBV19,.,.,TRBJ1-5,TGTGCCAGTACCCCTTACGGGGGTGGGAATCAGCCCCAGCATTTT,CASTPYGGGNQPQHF
TRBV11-2,few,TRBD1,TRBJ2-2,TGTGCCAGCAACTCCGGACAGGCCATCACCGGGGAGCTGTTTTTT,CASNSGQAITGELFF
TRBV7-9,.,.,TRBJ2-2,TGTGCCAGCAGCTTAGAGACGACAGTTGGAAGGGAGCTGTTTTTT,CASSLETTVGRELFF
TRBV29-1,.,TRBD1,TRBJ2-2,TGCAGCGTTCACCAGGGGGCGAACACCGGGGAGCTGTTTTTT,CSVHQGANTGELFF
TRBV5-1,.,TRBD2,TRBJ2-7,TGCGCCAGCAGCCTAGCGGGAAAGTACGAGCAGTACTTC,CASSLAGKYEQYF
TRBV5-1,.,TRBD1,TRBJ2-3,TGCGCCAGCAGCGCACGACAGGGGTATACGCAGTATTTT,CASSARQGYTQYF